This T cell receptor beta chain was identified during a study of human T cells and chemical hapten exposure. As concerns this clonotype: Its target is not known.

TCRdb used MiXCR to reprocess the RACE reads, holding one entry per CDR3 protein. Of 300,000 to 450,000 distinct CDR3 sequences in the sample, 5.1% are singletons; the top ten hold around 2.6%. Noted time point: pre-sensitization, week 0. Documented treatment: therapeutic diphenylcyclopropenone sensitization with weekly scalp DPC. Participating donors were patients with alopecia, aged 18 to 70 years, considered appropriate candidates for DPC. Before extraction, the whole blood was not fractionated, and total RNA was taken from it. Study results and caveats: With DPC sensitization, TCRs exceeding 1 in 1000 frequency showed no change. Versus controls, expanded TCRs had significantly more large CDR3 similarity clusters.

The germline V and J ends were trimmed by 2 bases and 4 bases, with 17 bases remaining between them. This CDR3 is 16 amino acids long. CDR1 is SGHTA, CDR2 FQGNSA, per germline. Sample: whole blood, taken in connection with sensitization to the hapten diphenylcyclopropenone (DPC). This chain joins TRBV7-2 and TRBJ1-2, with D possibly matching TRBD1 (6 bases). The sequence came from a woman in her 50s with alopecia areata. Some clones in this sample may be carry-over from other donors' samples. The CDR3: CASSLTGAGDGYGYTF. The CDR3 DNA reads as TGTGCCAGCAGCTTAACGGGGGCCGGGGATGGCTATGGCTACACCTTC.